This is a list of T cell receptor beta chains from one sample in a study of blood T cell repertoires in COVID-19. Profiled with immunoSEQ multiplex PCR; TCRdb holds only in-frame clones, not every one. The repertoire holds around 140,000 clones, with about 90% as singletons. The sample comprised peripheral blood. The receptors derive from a man aged 45-65 years with active COVID-19. Each CDR3 is given with its conserved first and last residue.

CDR3 protein,V gene,J gene
CASNLGQNQPQHF,TRBV19,TRBJ1-5
CASSLSTTNTGELFF,TRBV7-3,TRBJ2-2
CASRGLSTGELFF,TRBV10-2,TRBJ2-2
CASSERSDNYGYTF,TRBV2,TRBJ1-2
CATSEQAFGNYGYTF,TRBV24-1,TRBJ1-2
CAWISQYTEAFF,TRBV30,TRBJ1-1
CASSLDGNRGETQYF,TRBV5-1,TRBJ2-5
CASSWGGSYTF,TRBV12-3/TRBV12-4,TRBJ1-2
CASSSRDRLLLNTEAFF,TRBV5-1,TRBJ1-1
CASSAGQGGRQYF,TRBV12-3/TRBV12-4,TRBJ2-7
CASSHDRGDYTF,TRBV7-8,TRBJ1-2
CASSPGPGGTEAFF,TRBV5-4,TRBJ1-1
CASSLQQGEGYTF,TRBV4-1,TRBJ1-2
CASSQERDQPQHF,TRBV3-1/TRBV3-2,TRBJ1-5
CASSYRGQGNEQFF,TRBV6-5,TRBJ2-1
CASSQDNSGNTIYF,TRBV4-2,TRBJ1-3
CASTNAGRRGFTGELFF,TRBV7-9,TRBJ2-2
CASSQGLRFTDTQYF,TRBV3-1/TRBV3-2,TRBJ2-3
CASRANYGYTF,TRBV5-1,TRBJ1-2
CASSTRGFNTDTQYF,TRBV5-1,TRBJ2-3
CASLDRLSGDTQYF,TRBV4-1,TRBJ2-3
CATMTGGTDTQYF,TRBV6-1,TRBJ2-3
CASSQGLLIGELFF,TRBV4-3,TRBJ2-2
CASSQLVGLSYEQYF,TRBV6-5,TRBJ2-7